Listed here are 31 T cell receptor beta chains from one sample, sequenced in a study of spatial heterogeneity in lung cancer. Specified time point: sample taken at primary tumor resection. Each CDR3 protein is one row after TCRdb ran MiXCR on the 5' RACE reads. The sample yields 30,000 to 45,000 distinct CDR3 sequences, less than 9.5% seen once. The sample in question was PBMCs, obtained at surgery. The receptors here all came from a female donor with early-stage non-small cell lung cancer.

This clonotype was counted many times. The CDR3 DNA follows: TGTGCCAGCAGTTTGTGGACTAGCGGAAAGTACGAGCAGTACTTC. Protein: CASSLWTSGKYEQYF. The chain combines TRBV28 with TRBJ2-7, with 10 bases fitting TRBD2. The length of the CDR3 is 15 residues. Germline V lookup: CDR1 MDHEN, CDR2 SYDVKM. With 3 bases clipped from V and 4 bases from J, the junction kept 6 bases outside the gene matches.

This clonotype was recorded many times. The CDR3 coding sequence is TGTGCCAGCAGCCCGGGACTAGCGGGAGCCTACGAGCAGTACTTC. This gives the protein CASSPGLAGAYEQYF. The rearrangement joins TRBV5-6 to TRBJ2-7; 14 bases are shared with TRBD2. J was trimmed by 2 bases and V by 4 bases; bases with no gene match: 2. CDR3 length: 15 amino acids. Germline values: CDR1 SGHDT, CDR2 YYEEEE.

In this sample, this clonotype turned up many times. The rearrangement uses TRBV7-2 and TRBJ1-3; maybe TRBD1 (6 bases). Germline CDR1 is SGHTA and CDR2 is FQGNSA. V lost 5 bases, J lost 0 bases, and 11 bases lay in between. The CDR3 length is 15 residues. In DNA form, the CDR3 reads TGTGCCAGCAGCCTGGGGGCATTCTCTGGAAACACCATATATTTT. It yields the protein CASSLGAFSGNTIYF.

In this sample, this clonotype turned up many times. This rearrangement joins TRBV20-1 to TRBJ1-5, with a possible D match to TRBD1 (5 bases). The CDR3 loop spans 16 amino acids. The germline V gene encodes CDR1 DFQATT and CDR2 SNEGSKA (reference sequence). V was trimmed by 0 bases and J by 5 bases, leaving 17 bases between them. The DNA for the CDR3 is TGCAGTGCTAGAGAGTCAATAAACAGGTTGCATCAGCCCCAGCATTTT. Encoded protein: CSARESINRLHQPQHF.

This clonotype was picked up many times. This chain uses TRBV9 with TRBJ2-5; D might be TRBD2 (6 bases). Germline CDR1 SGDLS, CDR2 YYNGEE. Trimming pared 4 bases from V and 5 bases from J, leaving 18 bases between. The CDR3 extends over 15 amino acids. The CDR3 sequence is CASSTLAARAETQYF. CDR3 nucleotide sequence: TGTGCCAGCAGCACCTTAGCGGCCCGAGCGGAGACCCAGTACTTC. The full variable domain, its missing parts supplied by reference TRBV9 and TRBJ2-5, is DSGVTQTPKHLITATGQRVTLRCSPRSGDLSVYWYQQSLDQGLQFLIQYYNGEERAKGNILERFSAQQFPDLHSELNLSSLELGDSALYFCASSTLAARAETQYFGPGTRLLVL.

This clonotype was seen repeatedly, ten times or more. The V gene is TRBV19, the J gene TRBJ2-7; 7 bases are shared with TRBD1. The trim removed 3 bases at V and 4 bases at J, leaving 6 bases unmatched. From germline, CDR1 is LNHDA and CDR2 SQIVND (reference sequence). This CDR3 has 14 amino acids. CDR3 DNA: TGTGCCAGTAGTATGGGACAGACCAGTTACGAGCAGTACTTC. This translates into CASSMGQTSYEQYF. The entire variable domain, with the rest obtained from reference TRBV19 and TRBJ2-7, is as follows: DGGITQSPKYLFRKEGQNVTLSCEQNLNHDAMYWYRQDPGQGLRLIYYSQIVNDFQKGDIAEGYSVSREKKESFPLTVTSAQKNPTAFYLCASSMGQTSYEQYFGPGTRLTVT.

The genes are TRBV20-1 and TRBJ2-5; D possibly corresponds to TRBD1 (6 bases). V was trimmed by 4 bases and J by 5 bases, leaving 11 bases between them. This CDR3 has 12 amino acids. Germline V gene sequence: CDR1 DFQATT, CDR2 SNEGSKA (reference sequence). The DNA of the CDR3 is TGCAGTGCTAACAGGGATTGGGAGACCCAGTACTTC. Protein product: CSANRDWETQYF.

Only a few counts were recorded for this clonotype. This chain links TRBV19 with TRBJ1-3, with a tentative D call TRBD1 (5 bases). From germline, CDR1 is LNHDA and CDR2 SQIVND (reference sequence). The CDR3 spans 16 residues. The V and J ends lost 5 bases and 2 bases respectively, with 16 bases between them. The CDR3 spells CASSFPGRLPGNTIYF. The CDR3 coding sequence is TGTGCCAGTAGTTTCCCAGGGAGGCTCCCTGGAAACACCATATATTTT.

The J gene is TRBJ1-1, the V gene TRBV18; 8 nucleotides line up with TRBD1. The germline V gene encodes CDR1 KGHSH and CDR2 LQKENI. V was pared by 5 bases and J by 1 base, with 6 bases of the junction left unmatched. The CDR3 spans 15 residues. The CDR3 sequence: CASSFGTGGNTEAFF. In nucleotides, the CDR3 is TGTGCCAGCTCATTCGGGACAGGAGGGAACACTGAAGCTTTCTTT.

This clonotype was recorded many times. CDR3: CASSLGTFRGRTYGYTF. DNA for the CDR3: TGTGCCAGCAGTTTAGGAACGTTCCGGGGGCGCACCTATGGCTACACCTTC. The chain has TRBV12-3 or TRBV12-4 and TRBJ1-2; TRBD1 might be the D (6 bases). This CDR3 comprises 17 residues. Deletions cut 1 base from V and 4 bases from J, with 19 bases between.

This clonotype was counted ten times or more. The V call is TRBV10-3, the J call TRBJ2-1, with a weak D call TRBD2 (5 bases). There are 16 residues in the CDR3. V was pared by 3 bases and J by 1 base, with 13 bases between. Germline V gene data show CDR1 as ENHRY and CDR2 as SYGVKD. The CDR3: CAISDRRRASYNEQFF. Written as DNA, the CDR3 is TGTGCCATCAGTGATAGGAGGCGGGCGTCCTACAATGAGCAGTTCTTC.

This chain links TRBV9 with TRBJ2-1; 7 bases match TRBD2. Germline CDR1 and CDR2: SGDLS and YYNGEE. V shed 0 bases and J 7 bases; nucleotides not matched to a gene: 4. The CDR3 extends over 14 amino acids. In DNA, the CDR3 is TGTGCCAGCAGCGTAGGGGGAGCGGGGAATGAGCAGTTCTTC. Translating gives CASSVGGAGNEQFF.

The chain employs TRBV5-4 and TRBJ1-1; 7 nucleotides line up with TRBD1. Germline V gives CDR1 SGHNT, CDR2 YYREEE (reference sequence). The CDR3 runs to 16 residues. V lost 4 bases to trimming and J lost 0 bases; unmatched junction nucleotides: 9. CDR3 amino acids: CASSPINRGMNTEAFF. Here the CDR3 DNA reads TGTGCCAGCAGCCCTATAAACAGGGGCATGAACACTGAAGCTTTCTTT.

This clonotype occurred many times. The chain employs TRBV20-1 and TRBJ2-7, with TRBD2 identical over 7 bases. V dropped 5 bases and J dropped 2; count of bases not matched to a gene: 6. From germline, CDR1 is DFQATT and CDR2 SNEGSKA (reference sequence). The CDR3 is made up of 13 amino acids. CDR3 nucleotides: TGCAGTGCTCGTGCTAGCGGAACCTACGAGCAGTACTTC. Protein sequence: CSARASGTYEQYF.

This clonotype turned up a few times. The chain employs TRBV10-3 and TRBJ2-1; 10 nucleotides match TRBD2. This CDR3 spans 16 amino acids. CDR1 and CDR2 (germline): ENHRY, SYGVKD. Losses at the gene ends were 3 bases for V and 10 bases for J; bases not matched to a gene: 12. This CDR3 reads CAISDMTSGRLREQFF. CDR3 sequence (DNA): TGTGCCATCAGTGATATGACTAGCGGGCGGCTTCGGGAGCAGTTCTTC.

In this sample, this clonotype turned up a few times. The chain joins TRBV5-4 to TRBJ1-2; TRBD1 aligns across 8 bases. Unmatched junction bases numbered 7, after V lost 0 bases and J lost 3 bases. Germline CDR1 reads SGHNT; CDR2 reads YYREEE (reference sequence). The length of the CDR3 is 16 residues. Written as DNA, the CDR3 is TGTGCCAGCAGCTTGGGACAGGGGAATATTGACTATGGCTACACCTTC. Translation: CASSLGQGNIDYGYTF.

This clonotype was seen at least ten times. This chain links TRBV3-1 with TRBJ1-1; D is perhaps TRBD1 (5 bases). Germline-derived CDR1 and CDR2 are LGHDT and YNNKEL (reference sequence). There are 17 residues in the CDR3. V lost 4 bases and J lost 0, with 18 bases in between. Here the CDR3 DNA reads TGTGCCAGCAGCCTCACAGCAGGGACCGATTTGAACACTGAAGCTTTCTTT. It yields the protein CASSLTAGTDLNTEAFF.

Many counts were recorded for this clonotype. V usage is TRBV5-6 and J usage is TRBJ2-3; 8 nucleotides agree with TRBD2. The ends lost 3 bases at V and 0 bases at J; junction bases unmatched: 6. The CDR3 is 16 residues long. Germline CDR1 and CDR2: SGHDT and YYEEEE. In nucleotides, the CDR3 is TGTGCCAGCAGCTGGAGGCAGCGGGGGAGCACAGATACGCAGTATTTT. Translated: CASSWRQRGSTDTQYF.

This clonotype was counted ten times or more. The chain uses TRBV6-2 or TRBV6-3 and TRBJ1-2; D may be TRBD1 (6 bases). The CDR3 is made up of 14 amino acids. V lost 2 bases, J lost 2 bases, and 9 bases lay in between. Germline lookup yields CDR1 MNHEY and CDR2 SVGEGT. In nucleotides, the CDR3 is TGTGCCAGCAGTTACCGGGACAAAAACTATGGCTACACCTTC. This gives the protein CASSYRDKNYGYTF.

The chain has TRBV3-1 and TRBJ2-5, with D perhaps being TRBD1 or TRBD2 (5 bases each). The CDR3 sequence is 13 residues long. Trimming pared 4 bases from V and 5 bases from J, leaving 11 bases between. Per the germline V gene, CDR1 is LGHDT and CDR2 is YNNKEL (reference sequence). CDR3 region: CASSPRGAETQYF. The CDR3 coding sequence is TGTGCCAGCAGCCCTCGAGGGGCGGAGACCCAGTACTTC.

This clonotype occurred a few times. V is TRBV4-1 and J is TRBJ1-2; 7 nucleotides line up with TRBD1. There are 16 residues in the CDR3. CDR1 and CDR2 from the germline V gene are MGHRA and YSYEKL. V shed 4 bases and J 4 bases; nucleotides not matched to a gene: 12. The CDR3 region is CASSRPLTGVGYGYTF. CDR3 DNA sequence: TGCGCCAGCAGCCGCCCCCTAACAGGGGTTGGCTATGGCTACACCTTC.

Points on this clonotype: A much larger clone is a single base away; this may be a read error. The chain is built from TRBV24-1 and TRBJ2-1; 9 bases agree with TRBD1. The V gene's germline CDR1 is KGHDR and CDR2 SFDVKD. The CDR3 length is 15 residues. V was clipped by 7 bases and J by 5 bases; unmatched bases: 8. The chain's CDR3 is CATRDPRQGDNEQFF. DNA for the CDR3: TGTGCCACCAGAGATCCAAGACAGGGGGACAATGAGCAGTTCTTC.

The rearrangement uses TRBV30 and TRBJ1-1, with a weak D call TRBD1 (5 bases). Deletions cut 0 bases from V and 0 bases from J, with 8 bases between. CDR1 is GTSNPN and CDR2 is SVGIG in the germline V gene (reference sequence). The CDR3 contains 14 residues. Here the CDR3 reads CAWSVKGMNTEAFF. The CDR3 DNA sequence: TGTGCCTGGAGTGTAAAGGGGATGAACACTGAAGCTTTCTTT. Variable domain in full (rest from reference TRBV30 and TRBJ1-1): SQTIHQWPATLVQPVGSPLSLECTVEGTSNPNLYWYRQAAGRGLQLLFYSVGIGQISSEVPQNLSASRPQDRQFILSSKKLLLSDSGFYLCAWSVKGMNTEAFFGQGTRLTVV.

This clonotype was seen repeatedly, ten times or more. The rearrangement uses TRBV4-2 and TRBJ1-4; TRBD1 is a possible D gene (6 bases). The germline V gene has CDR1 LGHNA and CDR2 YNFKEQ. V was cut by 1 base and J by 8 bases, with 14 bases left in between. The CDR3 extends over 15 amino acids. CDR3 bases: TGTGCCAGCAGCCAAGGACAGGTGTACAGGGAAAAACTGTTTTTT. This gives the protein CASSQGQVYREKLFF.

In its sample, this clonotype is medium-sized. CDR3 sequence: CASSVTKTGTYEQYF. CDR3 DNA sequence: TGCGCCAGCAGCGTAACTAAGACTGGTACCTACGAGCAGTACTTC. This chain connects TRBV5-1 to TRBJ2-7; D ambiguous. Germline CDR1 SGHRS, CDR2 YFSETQ. The CDR3 has 15 residues. Trimming took off 4 bases at V and 2 bases at J, with 16 bases between the two ends.

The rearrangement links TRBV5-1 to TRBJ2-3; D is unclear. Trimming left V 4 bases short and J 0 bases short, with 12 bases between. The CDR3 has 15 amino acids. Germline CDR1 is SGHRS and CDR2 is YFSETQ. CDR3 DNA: TGCGCCAGCAGCCCGGTTGGGGATAGCACAGATACGCAGTATTTT. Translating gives CASSPVGDSTDTQYF.

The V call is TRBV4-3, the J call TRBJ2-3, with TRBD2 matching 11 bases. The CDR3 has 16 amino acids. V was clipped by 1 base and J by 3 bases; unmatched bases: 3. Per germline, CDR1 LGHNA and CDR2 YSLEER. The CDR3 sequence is CASSQGASGRTDTQYF. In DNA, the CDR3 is TGCGCCAGCAGCCAAGGGGCTAGCGGGAGGACAGATACGCAGTATTTT.

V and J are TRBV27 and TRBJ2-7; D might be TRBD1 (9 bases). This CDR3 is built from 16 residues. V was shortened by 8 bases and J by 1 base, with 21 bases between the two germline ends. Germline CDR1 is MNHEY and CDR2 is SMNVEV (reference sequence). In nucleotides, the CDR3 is TGTGCCAGCCGCCACGGGGGGGGACAGGGTTCCTACGAGCAGTACTTC. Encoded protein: CASRHGGGQGSYEQYF.

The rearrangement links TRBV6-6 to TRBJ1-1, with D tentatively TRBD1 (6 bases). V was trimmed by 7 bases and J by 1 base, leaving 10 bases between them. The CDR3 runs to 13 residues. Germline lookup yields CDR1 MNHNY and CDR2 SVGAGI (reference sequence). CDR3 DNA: TGTGCCAGCAACGGACAGCCGAACACTGAAGCTTTCTTT. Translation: CASNGQPNTEAFF.

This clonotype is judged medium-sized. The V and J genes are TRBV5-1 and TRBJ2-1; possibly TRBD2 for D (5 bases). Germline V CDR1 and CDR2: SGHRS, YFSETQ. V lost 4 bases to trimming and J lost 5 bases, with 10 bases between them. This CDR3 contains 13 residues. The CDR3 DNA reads TGCGCCAGCAGCCTGCGGGCCGACAATGAGCAGTTCTTC. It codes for CASSLRADNEQFF. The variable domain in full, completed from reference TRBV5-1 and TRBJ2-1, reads KAGVTQTPRYLIKTRGQQVTLSCSPISGHRSVSWYQQTPGQGLQFLFEYFSETQRNKGNFPGRFSGRQFSNSRSEMNVSTLELGDSALYLCASSLRADNEQFFGPGTRLTVL.

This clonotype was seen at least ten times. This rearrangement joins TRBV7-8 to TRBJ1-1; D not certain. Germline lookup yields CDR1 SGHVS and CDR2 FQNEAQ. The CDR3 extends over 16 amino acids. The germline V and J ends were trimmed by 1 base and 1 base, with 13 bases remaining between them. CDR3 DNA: TGTGCCAGCAGCTTAGGGATGTGGGGAGCGAACACTGAAGCTTTCTTT. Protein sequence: CASSLGMWGANTEAFF.